Reported below is one T cell receptor (beta chain). Its antigen is as yet unknown. CDR3 length equals 16 residues. Germline V gives CDR1 SGHRS, CDR2 YFSETQ. Germline trimming cut 7 bases from V and 5 bases from J; bases unmatched to any gene: 17. The data were taken from a study of post-analysis software for immune sequencing data. Unique molecular identifiers had been added to the TCR beta cDNA libraries. TCRdb independently ran MiXCR on the PCR reads; one entry per CDR3 protein. The sample includes fewer than 700,000 distinct CDR3 sequences, roughly 46% of them seen just once. General study points: There were four or five TRBV segments more frequent in patients than controls, and TRBV5-6, TRBV5-1 and TRBV20-1 were among them.

Sample: blood. This sequence was found in a girl between 5 and 17 years old with multiple sclerosis. The rearrangement uses TRBV5-1 and TRBJ2-5; 7 bases map to TRBD1. The CDR3: CASRSETGRGLETQYF. The DNA of the CDR3 is TGCGCCAGCCGATCCGAGACAGGGAGAGGGTTGGAGACCCAGTACTTC. The full variable domain, rest sourced from reference TRBV5-1 and TRBJ2-5, is KAGVTQTPRYLIKTRGQQVTLSCSPISGHRSVSWYQQTPGQGLQFLFEYFSETQRNKGNFPGRFSGRQFSNSRSEMNVSTLELGDSALYLCASRSETGRGLETQYFGPGTRLLVL.